Reported below is one T cell receptor beta chain. This clonotype was detected many times. The antigen this receptor binds is unknown. Base qualities are not provided; no much larger clone lies one nucleotide away. The data were taken from a study of Graves' ophthalmopathy and Graves' hyperthyroidism (dated by TCRdb to the late 2010s). Background on the whole study: Peripheral blood samples were taken at the time of initial diagnosis, before any treatment was given. T-cell repertoires of thyroid tissue and blood were compared in about six hyperthyroidism patients. The study used signatures of the TCR beta repertoire to tell Graves' ophthalmopathy apart from Graves' hyperthyroidism and to predict which patients would progress to ophthalmopathy. Following sample collection, hyperthyroidism patients were given methimazole at a starting dose of 30 mg daily, and ophthalmopathy patients were given high-dose intravenous methylprednisolone. To explore V-J signatures that separate ophthalmopathy from hyperthyroidism, a discovery set of about 96 patients was enrolled, consisting of about 45 with ophthalmopathy and around 60 with stable hyperthyroidism. The 90 to 100 discovery patients were randomly split 7:3 into training and test sets. An independent validation cohort was composed of 18 hyperthyroidism patients and around 16 patients who later progressed from hyperthyroidism to ophthalmopathy. In total, approximately 140 blood samples were TCR-sequenced: some 43 ophthalmopathy, about 75 hyperthyroidism and approximately 17 hyperthyroidism-to-ophthalmopathy patients.

TCR beta CDR3 regions were amplified from RNA transcripts for repertoire sequencing. The first round was an RT-PCR using HTBI primers with the Qiagen OneStep RT-PCR kit, and this first round was followed by a second-round multiplex PCR, then size selection and purification. Libraries were sequenced paired-end with 100 bp reads on an Illumina HiSeq2000. The study's own analysis went as follows. SOAPnuke was used for read processing, and reads with adapters, uncalled bases, a mean Phred below 15, or no exact constant-primer or identifier match were discarded. COPE v1.2.5 was used to merge the high-quality paired reads. Clonotypes were defined as unique nucleotide sequences and were aligned to IMGT TRB V, D and J references using MiTCR v1.1. The analysis was limited to V-J combinations with a frequency above 0.0001, which together covered more than 98% of repertoires. For each V-J combination, a TCR clonal expansion and chaos score was defined as the ratio of F50 clonal expansion to chaos observed in the TCRdist matrix. Welch's t-statistics and random forest were used to narrow the features down to about a dozen V-J combinations, which were then fed into a naive Bayes classifier. Thyroid-blood repertoire similarity was quantified with the Morisita-Horn index. TCRdb redid the processing of the public reads, applying fastp at Q25 and MiXCR, and retained in-frame beta chains. Rows are combined by CDR3 protein, so each entry shows the most common genes and DNA. These V and J calls rely on TCRdb rather than the paper's analysis. The sample table lists around 470,000 distinct CDR3 sequences, 13% to 15% of them with a count of one. The top ten clones comprise 9.8% of the sample.

CDR1 and CDR2 are read off the germline V gene (reference sequence) as PRHDT and FYEKMQ. At the junction V is shortened by 3 bases and J by 0 bases; bases outside the gene matches: 5. There are 16 amino acids in the CDR3, from cysteine to phenylalanine inclusive. The read is trimmed to its CDR3 DNA, 48 bases read in frame from base 1. The ophthalmopathy patients had moderately to severely active disease, with a Clinical Activity Score of 3 or higher, a NOSPECS grade of 4 or higher, and a disease duration of less than 3 months. Patients with other autoimmune diseases, uncontrolled infections, pregnancy or lactation were excluded from the study. Clinical symptoms, serum thyroxine, TRAb, thyroid ultrasound and orbital computed tomography were used for diagnosis. Using Ficoll-Paque density gradient centrifugation, PBMCs were isolated from roughly 9.2 ml of fresh peripheral blood. Total RNA was extracted using Trizol reagent, and RNA quality was checked on an Agilent 2100 Bioanalyzer.

What the study reported, not specific to this receptor: In validation, the model predicted ophthalmopathy progression with about 71% sensitivity and around 72% specificity; roughly 11 predicted patients were CT-confirmed with GO in a median of approximately 6.5 months. Sample size was not predetermined statistically, and investigators were not blinded to group allocation. The 13-signature model separated ophthalmopathy from stable hyperthyroidism with 85% to 90% sensitivity and almost 84% specificity in cross-validation, and 80%/75% in the test set. Most expanded thyroid clonotypes with frequency above 0.001 were also detected in blood, suggesting blood repertoires may reflect the thyroid immune response.

This chain joins TRBV13 to TRBJ2-4; 7 bases in the middle match TRBD1. This sequence originates from a woman aged 25 to 45 with Graves' ophthalmopathy. Donor details come from another sample of the same person, matched by shared clones. Sequencing used blood. The nucleotides are TGTGCCAGCAGCTTGGGACAGAGACTAGCCAAAAACATTCAGTACTTC. Translated, it reads CASSLGQRLAKNIQYF. Here the CDR3 is joined to the reference TRBV13 and TRBJ2-4 genes, and the full variable domain is: AAGVIQSPRHLIKEKRETATLKCYPIPRHDTVYWYQQGPGQDPQFLISFYEKMQSDKGSIPDRFSAQQFSDYHSELNMSSLELGDSALYFCASSLGQRLAKNIQYFGAGTRLSVL.